This paragraph reports one T cell receptor beta chain. CDR1 is LNHDA, CDR2 SQIVND, per germline (reference sequence). V was clipped by 6 bases and J by 7 bases, with 12 bases between them. The CDR3 is 13 amino acids. RNA transcripts gave rise to amplified TCR beta CDR3 regions. Carried out on the TCR CDR3, a first-round RT-PCR used the HTBI primer set. Via MiXCR, TCRdb re-called the multiplex PCR reads, giving one row per CDR3 protein. The table lists around 420,000 distinct CDR3 sequences, roughly 14% of them singletons. The record originates from a study of T cells in Graves' hyperthyroidism and ophthalmopathy.

Input material: blood. V and J are TRBV19 and TRBJ1-4, with unresolved D. The clonotype comes from a woman younger than 35 with Graves' hyperthyroidism. CDR3 amino acids: CASSLWSAEKLFF. CDR3 bases: TGTGCCAGTAGCCTGTGGTCGGCTGAAAAACTGTTTTTT.